The 3 T cell receptor beta chains reported below all come from one sample, sequenced in a study of T-cell reconstitution after alpha-beta-depleted transplantation in children. Preparation of the TCRbeta library was carried out with unique molecular identifiers. TCRdb ran MiXCR on the PCR reads and lists one entry per CDR3 protein. The sample has some 600,000 distinct CDR3 sequences, roughly 13% seen once. The specimen was PBMCs, mostly from graft donor cells, collected 360 days after TCRalphabeta/CD19-depleted stem cell transplant. These receptor sequences come from a male patient between 5 and 17 years old who had a stem cell transplant for acute myeloid leukemia, so the T cells may come from the graft donor.

This clonotype was detected only a few times. The chain joins TRBV4-3 to TRBJ1-5, with 7 bases aligning to TRBD1. CDR1 LGHNA and CDR2 YSLEER come from the germline V gene. The CDR3 totals 14 residues. The J segment lost 4 bases and the V segment lost 1 base, leaving 1 base of the junction unmatched. The CDR3 bases are TGCGCCAGCAGCCAAGGCAGGGGGAATCAGCCCCAGCATTTT. Translating gives CASSQGRGNQPQHF.

V usage is TRBV28 and J usage is TRBJ2-1; tentative D call: TRBD2 (5 bases). Germline CDR1 and CDR2: MDHEN and SYDVKM. This CDR3 contains 15 residues. Trimming cost V 5 bases and J 0 bases, with 11 bases left between them. The CDR3 coding sequence is TGTGCCAGCAGTCGAGGACTCGTCTCCTACAATGAGCAGTTCTTC. Protein sequence: CASSRGLVSYNEQFF.

This sequence joins TRBV29-1 and TRBJ2-7, with TRBD2 matching 13 bases. The CDR3 has 13 amino acids. The J segment lost 4 bases and the V segment lost 8 bases, leaving 5 bases of the junction unmatched. Germline CDR1 SQVTM, CDR2 ANQGSEA. The CDR3 coding sequence is TGCAGCATACCGGGACTAGCGGGATACGAGCAGTACTTC. Translated: CSIPGLAGYEQYF.